The present entry profiles one T cell receptor beta chain with its context. Trimming stripped 5 bases from V and 0 bases from J, with 14 bases between. The CDR3 totals 16 residues. The germline CDR1 and CDR2 sequences are MNHEY and SMNVEV (reference sequence). This sample was taken from a study of blood T cell repertoires in COVID-19. In the source study's methods: Cell counts per sample came from amplifying reference gene primers. Assay: immunoSEQ multiplex PCR; the TCRdb copy retains only in-frame clones and omits some. V, J and clone size reflect that table, while D and trimming were determined from the DNA. The sample consists of roughly 290,000 clones, around 87% of them appearing once.

The clonotype comes from a woman between 50 and 59 years old who had recovered from COVID-19. Sequencing used peripheral blood. J is TRBJ2-1 and V is TRBV27; tentatively, D is TRBD1 (6 bases). In nucleotides, the CDR3 is TGTGCCAGCAGTCCATATACAGGGAGCTCCTACAATGAGCAGTTCTTC. Encoded protein: CASSPYTGSSYNEQFF.